These T cell receptor beta chains were read from a single sample in a study of Tregs in tolerant kidney transplant recipients. Only in-frame clones appear in the TCRdb table, and some are missing; sequencing was by immunoSEQ multiplex PCR. The table includes approximately 90,000 clones, approximately 92% detected once. Sample: CD8+ T cells from blood. These TCRs come from a human donor in good health. Both conserved end residues are part of each CDR3. D genes are given only for firm matches. Clone size is shown for a subset of rows, as once, few, many or a class of expanded clone.

v_gene	d_gene	abundance	j_gene	CDR3nt	CDR3aa
TRBV29-1	TRBD1	-	TRBJ2-7	TGCAGCGTTAGGGACAGGGGGCGTAGAAACGAGCAGTACTTC	CSVRDRGRRNEQYF
TRBV19	-	-	TRBJ2-7	TGTGCCAGTAGTATTCCCGGACTAAGCTACGAGCAGTACTTC	CASSIPGLSYEQYF
TRBV27	TRBD1	-	TRBJ2-7	TGTGCCAGCAACCACAGGGGCGCCTCCTACGAGCAGTACTTC	CASNHRGASYEQYF
TRBV2	TRBD1	once	TRBJ1-2	TGTGCCAGCACTGACAGGGAGCCGTCGCCGGCGGATGGCTACACCTTC	CASTDREPSPADGYTF
TRBV4-1	TRBD2	once	TRBJ2-7	TGCGCCAGCAGAGAAAGACTAGCGGGGACCCTCGGCGAGCAGTACTTC	CASRERLAGTLGEQYF
TRBV6-1	-	once	TRBJ1-2	TGTGCCAGCAGTCGTGAACGTGCGCAGGGCTACACCTTC	CASSRERAQGYTF
TRBV10-1	-	-	TRBJ2-1	TGCGCCAGCAGTGAGTCTCGGCGGGCGGGGAATGAGCAGTTCTTC	CASSESRRAGNEQFF
TRBV6-4	TRBD1	-	TRBJ2-1	TGTGCCAGCAGGTCCCCGGGACAGGGCTCTGAGCAGTTCTTC	CASRSPGQGSEQFF
TRBV4-1	-	once	TRBJ1-3	TGCGCCAGCAGCCGAGAAGCCGAATCTGGAAACACCATATATTTT	CASSREAESGNTIYF
TRBV9	-	-	TRBJ2-7	TGTGCCAGCAGCGGGGCCGGGACTGGGTTGGAGCAGTACTTC	CASSGAGTGLEQYF
TRBV5-6	TRBD1	-	TRBJ1-6	TGTGCCAGCAGCCCGGAAGGGACAGGGGGCGATTCACCCCTCCACTTT	CASSPEGTGGDSPLHF
TRBV7-8	-	-	TRBJ1-1	TGTGCCAGCATTCAGTGGCGGTCCACTGAAGCTTTCTTT	CASIQWRSTEAFF
TRBV2	-	-	TRBJ2-1	TGTGCCAGCAGTGAAGCGGACGCGGAATCCTACAATGAGCAGTTCTTC	CASSEADAESYNEQFF
TRBV6-5	-	-	TRBJ1-2	TGTGCCAGCAGTTACTTCATGGCGAACCCATATGGCTACACCTTC	CASSYFMANPYGYTF
TRBV4-1	-	few	TRBJ2-5	TGCGCCAGCAGCCAAGGGGGTCGTAGCAAGGAGACCCAGTACTTC	CASSQGGRSKETQYF
TRBV18	-	-	TRBJ1-1	TGTGCCAGCTCACCACCCACAGGCGGGGGCACTGAAGCTTTCTTT	CASSPPTGGGTEAFF
TRBV4-1	-	-	TRBJ2-7	TGCGCCAGCAGCCAAGATTCCTGGACTGGCTCCTACGAGCAGTACTTC	CASSQDSWTGSYEQYF
TRBV5-4	-	-	TRBJ1-2	TGTGCCAGCACCGGAACCGGACAGCCGGTTGGGTACACCTTC	CASTGTGQPVGYTF
TRBV15	TRBD1	-	TRBJ2-3	TGTGCCACCAGAGGCTTGGACAGGGGGCTTTCAGATACGCAGTATTTT	CATRGLDRGLSDTQYF
TRBV19	TRBD2	-	TRBJ2-1	TGTGCCAGTAGTATAGAACCGGGAGGGTACAATGAGCAGTTCTTC	CASSIEPGGYNEQFF
TRBV25-1	-	-	TRBJ1-3	TGTGCCAGCAGTCCGGGCAGGGGTTGGGACACCATATATTTT	CASSPGRGWDTIYF
TRBV9	-	-	TRBJ2-7	TGTGCCAGCAGCGCAGGGGAGGGGAGGTACGAGCAGTACTTC	CASSAGEGRYEQYF
TRBV7-9	TRBD1	-	TRBJ2-1	TGTGCCAGCAGCGCCGGGACAGGGTCTCTCTTCTACAATGAGCAGTTCTTC	CASSAGTGSLFYNEQFF
TRBV13	TRBD1	once	TRBJ1-5	TGTGCCAGCAGCCCAGGGACAGGGTATGGTTACACGCAGCCCCAGCATTTT	CASSPGTGYGYTQPQHF